Below, 23 T cell receptor beta chains from the same sample are listed, as sequenced in a study of identical twins. TCRdb analysed the 5' RACE reads with MiXCR anew, one entry per CDR3 protein. The table records 650,000 to 800,000 distinct CDR3 sequences, 8.6% of them present only once. These data were likewise used in another study, on yellow fever vaccine responses in identical twins.

Sequences were obtained from PBMCs. Source of these receptors: a woman aged 18-29 years in good health.

In this sample, this clonotype turned up many times. The chain carries TRBV20-1 and TRBJ2-5, with D possibly being TRBD1 or TRBD2 (5 bases each). The CDR3 is made up of 11 amino acids. Trimming took off 1 base at V and 10 bases at J, with 10 bases between the two ends. Germline V lookup: CDR1 DFQATT, CDR2 SNEGSKA (reference sequence). For the CDR3, the DNA is TGCAGTGCTAGAGGCGATGGGGGCCAGTACTTC. Protein sequence: CSARGDGGQYF.

This clonotype was counted ten times or more. V is TRBV4-2 and J is TRBJ1-6, with 8 bases aligning to TRBD1. Germline V gene lookup returns CDR1 LGHNA and CDR2 YNFKEQ. The CDR3 totals 16 residues. Unmatched junction bases numbered 8, after V lost 4 bases and J lost 6 bases. The CDR3 loop reads CASSPSQGASNSPLHF. CDR3 DNA sequence: TGTGCCAGCAGCCCCAGTCAGGGGGCTTCTAATTCACCCCTCCACTTT.

The CDR3 nucleotides are TGTGCCAGCAGTGAAGGGGACAATGAGCAGTTCTTC. Translation: CASSEGDNEQFF. The rearrangement links TRBV6-1 to TRBJ2-1; D is ambiguous. Trimming took off 1 base at V and 5 bases at J, with 3 bases between the two ends. The CDR3 has 12 residues. The germline V gene has CDR1 MNHNS and CDR2 SASEGT.

Many counts were recorded for this clonotype. The chain has TRBV3-1 and TRBJ2-2; tentatively, D is TRBD2 (5 bases). V lost 3 bases and J lost 1, with 6 bases in between. The CDR3 covers 14 residues. CDR1 and CDR2 (germline): LGHDT, YNNKEL (reference sequence). The CDR3 DNA follows: TGTGCCAGCAGCCAGAGCGGGAACACCGGGGAGCTGTTTTTT. Its protein is CASSQSGNTGELFF. The full variable domain, its missing parts supplied by reference TRBV3-1 and TRBJ2-2, is DTAVSQTPKYLVTQMGNDKSIKCEQNLGHDTMYWYKQDSKKFLKIMFSYNNKELIINETVPNRFSPKSPDKAHLNLHINSLELGDSAVYFCASSQSGNTGELFFGEGSRLTVL.

This clonotype was counted ten times or more. CDR3 loop: CSVEGYRGLEQFF. For the CDR3, the DNA is TGCAGCGTTGAAGGATACAGGGGGCTTGAGCAGTTCTTC. The chain uses TRBV29-1 and TRBJ2-1, with 9 bases lining up with TRBD1. With V trimmed by 1 base and J by 9 bases, 4 bases remained unmatched. Germline V lookup: CDR1 SQVTM, CDR2 ANQGSEA. The CDR3 has 13 residues.

The genes are TRBV3-1 and TRBJ2-7, with a possible D match to TRBD1 (6 bases). CDR1 is LGHDT, CDR2 YNNKEL, per germline (reference sequence). The length of the CDR3 is 14 residues. V gave up 2 bases and J gave up 5 bases, with 13 bases separating them. In DNA form, the CDR3 reads TGTGCCAGCAGCCAAATGACAGGTCCCCACGAGCAGTACTTC. This encodes CASSQMTGPHEQYF.

This clonotype came up a few times. The chain couples TRBV5-6 to TRBJ1-5; D uncertain. This CDR3 spans 14 amino acids. Germline CDR1 and CDR2: SGHDT and YYEEEE. Trimming removed 4 bases at V and 4 bases at J, with 12 bases between. Here the CDR3 DNA reads TGTGCCAGCAGCCTGACCCGTGGGAATCAGCCCCAGCATTTT. It codes for CASSLTRGNQPQHF.

This clonotype appeared many times. The chain carries TRBV28 and TRBJ1-5; D is uncertain. Trimming pared 7 bases from V and 0 bases from J, leaving 13 bases between. Germline CDR1 reads MDHEN; CDR2 reads SYDVKM. CDR3 length equals 15 residues. DNA of the CDR3: TGTGCCAGCACTCTTTACCGGGGTAGCAATCAGCCCCAGCATTTT. Its translation: CASTLYRGSNQPQHF.

The sample holds many counts of this clonotype. The chain recombines TRBV28 with TRBJ2-7, with D perhaps matching TRBD2 (5 bases). Germline V lookup: CDR1 MDHEN, CDR2 SYDVKM. The CDR3 totals 14 residues. V was cut by 7 bases and J by 3 bases, with 16 bases left in between. This chain's CDR3 is CASKVGAEVYEQYF. The CDR3 DNA sequence: TGTGCCAGCAAAGTAGGAGCGGAAGTCTACGAGCAGTACTTC.

The chain couples TRBV6-5 to TRBJ2-7, with a weak D call TRBD1 (5 bases). CDR3 length: 16 residues. Germline-derived CDR1 and CDR2 are MNHEY and SVGAGI. The V gene lost 0 bases and the J gene lost 5 bases, with 17 bases spanning the gap. CDR3 protein: CASSYSSGIGVDEQYF. The CDR3 DNA reads TGTGCCAGCAGTTACTCCTCAGGGATCGGAGTGGACGAGCAGTACTTC.

This clonotype has more than one count but fewer than ten. The chain recombines TRBV4-1 with TRBJ2-1; D is uncertain. Trimming shortened V by 5 bases and J by 4 bases, and 12 bases separated the two germline ends. This CDR3 contains 14 residues. Germline V lookup: CDR1 MGHRA, CDR2 YSYEKL. The CDR3 nucleotides read TGCGCCAGCAGCGCACTTTCCAGATACAATGAGCAGTTCTTC. Translation gives CASSALSRYNEQFF.

V is TRBV20-1 and J is TRBJ2-3; D is possibly TRBD1 or TRBD2 (5 bases each). Trimming cost V 6 bases and J 3 bases, with 10 bases left between them. This CDR3 region has 12 residues. CDR1 and CDR2 (germline): DFQATT, SNEGSKA (reference sequence). As DNA, the CDR3 is TGCAGTGCCCCTGGGGGTACAGATACGCAGTATTTT. It translates to CSAPGGTDTQYF.

This chain links TRBV12-3 or TRBV12-4 with TRBJ2-7; D is ambiguous. This CDR3 comprises 13 residues. V lost 1 base to trimming and J lost 7 bases, with 11 bases between them. The CDR3 nucleotides read TGTGCCAGCAGTTTAGATGACGGATTAGAGCAGTACTTC. This codes for CASSLDDGLEQYF.

This rearrangement joins TRBV10-2 to TRBJ2-1; no reliable D call. Germline V gives CDR1 WSHSY, CDR2 SAAADI. V lost 4 bases to trimming and J lost 7 bases, with 17 bases between them. The CDR3 extends over 15 amino acids. In nucleotides, the CDR3 is TGCGCCAGCAGTGGACCGGAGACTGCTGGGAATGAGCAGTTCTTC. Amino acids: CASSGPETAGNEQFF.

The chain joins TRBV29-1 to TRBJ1-2; D may be TRBD1 (6 bases). Trimming removed 6 bases from V and 4 bases from J, with 15 bases in between. Per germline, CDR1 SQVTM and CDR2 ANQGSEA. The CDR3 runs to 13 residues. The chain's CDR3 is CSVQPRGFYGYTF. CDR3 DNA: TGCAGCGTCCAACCGAGGGGGTTCTATGGCTACACCTTC.

The chain uses TRBV12-3 or TRBV12-4 and TRBJ2-7; D possibly corresponds to TRBD2 (7 bases). The CDR3 spans 14 residues. V shed 6 bases and J shed 6 bases, with 18 bases lying between them. The CDR3 DNA follows: TGTGCCAGCAGCCCGGGGGGCCGAACGGTCGAGCAGTACTTC. Protein product: CASSPGGRTVEQYF.

At least ten counts were recorded for this clonotype. The chain recombines TRBV5-1 with TRBJ1-5; TRBD1 agrees at 7 bases. V shed 0 bases, J shed 4 bases, and the junction held 13 bases outside the gene matches. The germline V gene has CDR1 SGHRS and CDR2 YFSETQ. The CDR3 is 18 residues long. The CDR3 is CASSLAESGTATNQPQHF. The CDR3 DNA sequence: TGCGCCAGCAGCTTGGCTGAATCCGGGACAGCTACAAATCAGCCCCAGCATTTT.

The rearrangement links TRBV29-1 to TRBJ1-2; no reliable D call. V gave up 3 bases and J gave up 8 bases, with 13 bases separating them. This CDR3 is 12 amino acids long. The germline V gene encodes CDR1 SQVTM and CDR2 ANQGSEA. The CDR3 DNA sequence: TGCAGCGTTGATCCGGGAGTGGGGGGCTACACCTTC. Its translation: CSVDPGVGGYTF. The variable domain in full, completed from reference TRBV29-1 and TRBJ1-2, reads SAVISQKPSRDICQRGTSLTIQCQVDSQVTMMFWYRQQPGQSLTLIATANQGSEATYESGFVIDKFPISRPNLTFSTLTVSNMSPEDSSIYLCSVDPGVGGYTFGSGTRLTVV.

J is TRBJ2-1 and V is TRBV6-1; D possibly corresponds to TRBD1 (5 bases). Trimming left V 10 bases short and J 3 bases short, with 16 bases between. Germline V lookup: CDR1 MNHNS, CDR2 SASEGT. The CDR3 consists of 14 residues. The CDR3 nucleotides read TGTGCCATCCAGGGCCCCACCTACTACAATGAGCAGTTCTTC. It specifies CAIQGPTYYNEQFF.

The CDR3: CASSPPGLAGGGRPYEQYF. CDR3 bases: TGTGCCAGCAGCCCTCCTGGACTAGCGGGGGGGGGAAGACCCTACGAGCAGTACTTC. The chain is built from TRBV11-2 and TRBJ2-7, with 15 bases that match TRBD2. Germline-derived CDR1 and CDR2 are SGHAT and FQNNGV. The V and J ends lost 5 bases and 2 bases, in that order; junction bases with no gene match: 13. CDR3 length equals 19 residues.

In this sample, this clonotype turned up many times. V gene TRBV12-3 or TRBV12-4 combines with J gene TRBJ2-3, with 8 positions matching TRBD2. The V segment lost 8 bases and the J segment 7 bases; nucleotides outside the gene matches: 17. There are 16 residues in the CDR3. This chain's CDR3 is CASGLGTTGGPNTQYF. DNA for the CDR3: TGTGCCAGCGGCCTGGGGACAACGGGAGGGCCAAATACGCAGTATTTT.

The rearrangement joins TRBV20-1 to TRBJ2-1; 10 bases are a match to TRBD2. The CDR3 contains 17 residues. Germline CDR1 reads DFQATT; CDR2 reads SNEGSKA (reference sequence). After removal of 4 bases from V and 3 bases from J, the junction contained 12 bases not matched to a gene. Written as DNA, the CDR3 is TGCAGTGCTAAATCGGGTAGCGGGAGGAATTTCTACAATGAGCAGTTCTTC. Amino acids: CSAKSGSGRNFYNEQFF.

This chain links TRBV20-1 with TRBJ2-4; 8 bases are a match to TRBD2. Trimming took 6 bases from V and 3 from J; bases not matched to a gene: 10. This CDR3 spans 15 amino acids. Germline CDR1 is DFQATT and CDR2 is SNEGSKA (reference sequence). The CDR3 protein is CSARGGGPGKNIQYF. CDR3 DNA: TGCAGTGCGAGGGGCGGGGGGCCCGGCAAAAACATTCAGTACTTC.